Listed below are T cell receptor beta chains from one sample, sequenced in a study of blood T cells in healthy people across ages. TCRdb re-derived calls from the 5' RACE reads in MiXCR, one entry per CDR3 protein. The table lists 1.5 million or so distinct CDR3 sequences, about 40% of them singletons. What was sequenced was blood. All receptors derive from a woman aged 18-29 years in good health. Each CDR3 is given with its conserved first and last residue. D genes are given only for firm matches. Expanded clones are given a class, and other clones once, few, many or no size at all.

clone size: .
J gene: TRBJ2-5
D gene: .
V gene: TRBV20-1
CDR3 DNA: TGCAGTGCTTATCTCAATGAGCAGTACTTC
CDR3 protein: CSAYLNEQYF

clone size: few
J gene: TRBJ1-1
D gene: TRBD1
V gene: TRBV7-9
CDR3 DNA: TGTGCCAGCAGCGTGGGACAGGTGAACACTGAAGCTTTCTTT
CDR3 protein: CASSVGQVNTEAFF

clone size: .
J gene: TRBJ1-1
D gene: .
V gene: TRBV12-3/TRBV12-4
CDR3 DNA: TGTGCCGGCAGTTTGGGGGACCGATCGAACACTGAAGCTTTCTTT
CDR3 protein: CAGSLGDRSNTEAFF

clone size: .
J gene: TRBJ1-1
D gene: TRBD1
V gene: TRBV6-1
CDR3 DNA: TGTGCCAGCAACTACAGGGGGCCAAACACTGAAGCTTTCTTT
CDR3 protein: CASNYRGPNTEAFF

clone size: .
J gene: TRBJ1-1
D gene: .
V gene: TRBV30
CDR3 DNA: TGTGCCTGGAGTAGGGGGTCACAGGCTTTCTTT
CDR3 protein: CAWSRGSQAFF

clone size: .
J gene: TRBJ2-5
D gene: TRBD2
V gene: TRBV7-2
CDR3 DNA: TGTGCCAGCAGCTCCTCTACGCTAGCGGGGGGGCAAGAGACCCAGTACTTC
CDR3 protein: CASSSSTLAGGQETQYF

clone size: .
J gene: TRBJ1-6
D gene: .
V gene: TRBV28
CDR3 DNA: TGTGCCAGCAAGCAGAGCTCCTATAATTCACCCCTCCACTTT
CDR3 protein: CASKQSSYNSPLHF

clone size: .
J gene: TRBJ2-5
D gene: TRBD2
V gene: TRBV29-1
CDR3 DNA: TGCAGCGTTGAGGGGTTAGCGGGAGACAATGAGCAGTACTTC
CDR3 protein: CSVEGLAGDNEQYF

clone size: .
J gene: TRBJ2-2
D gene: .
V gene: TRBV20-1
CDR3 DNA: TGCAGTGCTAGGTCAGGTCCCGGGGAGCTGTTTTTT
CDR3 protein: CSARSGPGELFF

clone size: .
J gene: TRBJ2-3
D gene: TRBD2
V gene: TRBV27
CDR3 DNA: TGTGCCAGCAGTTTATCAATCTCAAGCGGGGCTAAGATGGGCACAGATACGCAGTATTTT
CDR3 protein: CASSLSISSGAKMGTDTQYF

clone size: .
J gene: TRBJ2-2
D gene: .
V gene: TRBV5-1
CDR3 DNA: TGCGCCAGCAGCTGGGGACACCCGAACACCGGGGAGCTGTTTTTT
CDR3 protein: CASSWGHPNTGELFF

clone size: .
J gene: TRBJ1-1
D gene: .
V gene: TRBV6-6
CDR3 DNA: TGTGCCAGCAGTTACTTGGCGGGTGTCCCTGAAGCTTTCTTT
CDR3 protein: CASSYLAGVPEAFF

clone size: .
J gene: TRBJ2-3
D gene: TRBD2
V gene: TRBV20-1
CDR3 DNA: TGCAGTGCTAGATCCTCTAGCGGGAGGTCCCTTGGGACGCAGTATTTT
CDR3 protein: CSARSSSGRSLGTQYF

clone size: few
J gene: TRBJ2-7
D gene: TRBD2
V gene: TRBV20-1
CDR3 DNA: TGCAGTGCTAGTCGCGTAGCGGGAGATAGCTGCGAGCAGTACTTC
CDR3 protein: CSASRVAGDSCEQYF

clone size: .
J gene: TRBJ2-3
D gene: .
V gene: TRBV5-1
CDR3 DNA: TGCACCAGCAGCTTACTGGACCCCATTGGCACAGATACGCAGTATTTT
CDR3 protein: CTSSLLDPIGTDTQYF

clone size: .
J gene: TRBJ2-1
D gene: TRBD1
V gene: TRBV27
CDR3 DNA: TGTGCCAGCAGTTTATACGAGGGGGCGAATGAGCAGTTCTTC
CDR3 protein: CASSLYEGANEQFF

clone size: .
J gene: TRBJ2-7
D gene: TRBD2
V gene: TRBV7-6
CDR3 DNA: TGTGCCAGCAGCAAGACTAGCGGCGCCTACGAGCAGTACTTC
CDR3 protein: CASSKTSGAYEQYF

clone size: .
J gene: TRBJ1-4
D gene: .
V gene: TRBV5-1
CDR3 DNA: TGCGCCAGCAGCTTGGGGGGGGAGGATGAAAAACTGTTTTTT
CDR3 protein: CASSLGGEDEKLFF

clone size: few
J gene: TRBJ1-2
D gene: .
V gene: TRBV20-1
CDR3 DNA: TGCAGTGCTAGGAGACAGGTTCCTGGCTACACCTTC
CDR3 protein: CSARRQVPGYTF

clone size: .
J gene: TRBJ1-2
D gene: TRBD1
V gene: TRBV20-1
CDR3 DNA: TGCAGTGCTCTACCGGGACAGGGGGCCGGGGGCTACACCTTC
CDR3 protein: CSALPGQGAGGYTF

clone size: few
J gene: TRBJ2-1
D gene: .
V gene: TRBV5-1
CDR3 DNA: TGCGCCAGCAGCCCCGGCGGGCCAGGCTCCTACAATGAGCAGTTCTTC
CDR3 protein: CASSPGGPGSYNEQFF

clone size: .
J gene: TRBJ1-6
D gene: .
V gene: TRBV29-1
CDR3 DNA: TGCAGCGCTAACCCGGGGTGGGAAAATAATTCACCCCTCCACTTT
CDR3 protein: CSANPGWENNSPLHF

clone size: .
J gene: TRBJ2-7
D gene: .
V gene: TRBV21-1
CDR3 DNA: TGTGCCAGCAGCAATGATGGCAGATACTACGAGCAGTACTTC
CDR3 protein: CASSNDGRYYEQYF

clone size: .
J gene: TRBJ2-3
D gene: TRBD2
V gene: TRBV7-2
CDR3 DNA: TGTGCCAGCAGCTTAGGGCTAGCGGGGACGGGTACGCAGTATTTT
CDR3 protein: CASSLGLAGTGTQYF

clone size: .
J gene: TRBJ2-7
D gene: .
V gene: TRBV20-1
CDR3 DNA: TGCAGTGCTAGTATATGGGGGAGCTCCTACGAGCAGTACTTC
CDR3 protein: CSASIWGSSYEQYF

clone size: .
J gene: TRBJ1-2
D gene: .
V gene: TRBV12-3/TRBV12-4
CDR3 DNA: TGTGCCAGCAGTCCAAGACAGTACTATGGCTACACCTTC
CDR3 protein: CASSPRQYYGYTF

clone size: .
J gene: TRBJ2-7
D gene: .
V gene: TRBV6-5
CDR3 DNA: TGTGCCAGCAGTTACTCCGCGTCCGGCGAGCAGTACTTC
CDR3 protein: CASSYSASGEQYF

clone size: .
J gene: TRBJ1-1
D gene: TRBD1
V gene: TRBV6-1
CDR3 DNA: TGTGCCAGCAGGGGACAGGGAGGGAATAGTGAAGCTTTCTTT
CDR3 protein: CASRGQGGNSEAFF

clone size: .
J gene: TRBJ2-5
D gene: .
V gene: TRBV20-1
CDR3 DNA: TGCAGTGCTAGAGATTCGCGGGGATCAGAGACCCAGTACTTC
CDR3 protein: CSARDSRGSETQYF

clone size: .
J gene: TRBJ2-3
D gene: .
V gene: TRBV27
CDR3 DNA: TGTGCCAGCAGTTTCCTAGGGGCGAACACAGATACGCAGTATTTT
CDR3 protein: CASSFLGANTDTQYF

clone size: few
J gene: TRBJ1-5
D gene: TRBD1
V gene: TRBV12-3/TRBV12-4
CDR3 DNA: TGTGCCAGCAGTTTCGGGGACAGGGTCAATCAGCCCCAGCATTTT
CDR3 protein: CASSFGDRVNQPQHF

clone size: .
J gene: TRBJ2-3
D gene: TRBD2
V gene: TRBV3-1
CDR3 DNA: TGTGCCAGCAGCCAACTTGCGGGAGCGCAGTATTTT
CDR3 protein: CASSQLAGAQYF

clone size: few
J gene: TRBJ2-4
D gene: .
V gene: TRBV6-5
CDR3 DNA: TGTGCCAGCAGTTACGGACAGCTCTTAGCCAAAAACATTCAGTACTTC
CDR3 protein: CASSYGQLLAKNIQYF